This entry features one T cell receptor (beta chain) sequence. The protocol was immunoSEQ multiplex PCR, while the TCRdb copy is restricted to in-frame clones and leaves out a portion. The sample includes about 140,000 clones, 70% to 80% of them seen just once. The data were taken from a study of blood T cell repertoires in COVID-19. J gave up 2 bases and V 2 bases, and 0 bases lay outside the gene matches. CDR1 is SNHLY, CDR2 FYNNEI, per germline. CDR3 length equals 15 residues. The sample was peripheral blood. The receptor comes from a man aged 60 to 75 who had recovered from COVID-19. The V call is TRBV2, the J call TRBJ2-6, with 7 bases identical to TRBD2. The CDR3, as DNA: TGTGCCAGCAGTGAACGGGGGGCTGGGGCCAACGTCCTGACTTTC. Translation: CASSERGAGANVLTF.